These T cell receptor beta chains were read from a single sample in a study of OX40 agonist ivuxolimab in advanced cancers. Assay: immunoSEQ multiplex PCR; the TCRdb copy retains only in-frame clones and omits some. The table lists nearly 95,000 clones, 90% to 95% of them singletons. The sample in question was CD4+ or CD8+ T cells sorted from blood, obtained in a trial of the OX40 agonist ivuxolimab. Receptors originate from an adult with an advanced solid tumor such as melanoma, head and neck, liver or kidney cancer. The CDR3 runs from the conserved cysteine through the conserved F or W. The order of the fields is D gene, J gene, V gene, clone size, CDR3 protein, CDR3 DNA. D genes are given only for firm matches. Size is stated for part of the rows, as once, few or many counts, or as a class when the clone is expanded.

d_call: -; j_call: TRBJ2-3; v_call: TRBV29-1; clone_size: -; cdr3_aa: CSVESGDTQYF; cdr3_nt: TGCAGCGTTGAGTCGGGGGATACGCAGTATTTT
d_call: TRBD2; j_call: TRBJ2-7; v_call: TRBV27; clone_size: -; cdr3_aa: CASSSSTESSGRALEQYF; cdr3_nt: TGTGCCAGCAGTTCCTCCACGGAGTCTAGCGGGAGGGCCCTCGAGCAGTACTTC
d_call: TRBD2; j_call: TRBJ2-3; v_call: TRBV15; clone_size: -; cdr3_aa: CATSSPSGRELDTQYF; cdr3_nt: TGTGCCACCAGCAGTCCCAGCGGGAGGGAGTTAGATACGCAGTATTTT
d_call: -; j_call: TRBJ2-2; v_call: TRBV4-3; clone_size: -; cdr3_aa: CASTQGTNTGELFF; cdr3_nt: TGCGCCAGCACCCAGGGGACGAACACCGGGGAGCTGTTTTTT
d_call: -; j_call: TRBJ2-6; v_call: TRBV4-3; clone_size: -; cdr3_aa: CASSQASSNSGANVLTF; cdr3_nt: TGCGCCAGCAGCCAAGCATCTAGCAACTCTGGGGCCAACGTCCTGACTTTC
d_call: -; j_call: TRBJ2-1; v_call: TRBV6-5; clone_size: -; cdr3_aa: CASSYSRNEQFF; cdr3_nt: TGTGCCAGCAGTTACTCACGGAATGAGCAGTTCTTC
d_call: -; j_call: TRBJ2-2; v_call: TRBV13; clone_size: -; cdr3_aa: CASSLGADGSTGELFF; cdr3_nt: TGTGCCAGCAGCTTAGGAGCGGACGGGAGCACCGGGGAGCTGTTTTTT
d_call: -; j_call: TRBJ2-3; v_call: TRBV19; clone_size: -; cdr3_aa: CASSILPRDTQYF; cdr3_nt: TGTGCCAGTAGTATACTTCCGAGAGATACGCAGTATTTT
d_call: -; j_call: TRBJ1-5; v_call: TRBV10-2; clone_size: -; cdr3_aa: CASSEGGRPGQPQHF; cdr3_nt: TGCGCCAGCAGTGAGGGGGGGCGCCCAGGGCAGCCCCAGCATTTT
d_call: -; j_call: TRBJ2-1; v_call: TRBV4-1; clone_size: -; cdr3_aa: CASSRGPGEQFF; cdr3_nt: TGCGCCAGCAGCCGAGGCCCCGGGGAGCAGTTCTTC
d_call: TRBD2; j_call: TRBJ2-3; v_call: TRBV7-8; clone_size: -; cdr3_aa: CADSTGGYTDTQYF; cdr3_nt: TGTGCCGACTCGACGGGAGGATACACAGATACGCAGTATTTT
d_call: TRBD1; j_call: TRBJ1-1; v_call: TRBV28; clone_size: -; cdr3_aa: CASALGQINTEAFF; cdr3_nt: TGTGCCAGCGCATTGGGACAGATCAACACTGAAGCTTTCTTT
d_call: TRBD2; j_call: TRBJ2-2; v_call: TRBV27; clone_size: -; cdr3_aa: CASSFGLAPGELFF; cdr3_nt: TGTGCCAGCAGTTTTGGACTAGCACCCGGGGAGCTGTTTTTT
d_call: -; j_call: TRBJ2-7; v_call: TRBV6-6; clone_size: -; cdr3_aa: CASSSPSEQYF; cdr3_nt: TGTGCCAGCAGCAGCCCATCCGAGCAGTACTTC
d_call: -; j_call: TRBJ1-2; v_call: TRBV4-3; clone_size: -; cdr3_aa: CASSQADTDLYGYTF; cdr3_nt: TGCGCCAGCAGCCAAGCAGACACGGACCTCTATGGCTACACCTTC
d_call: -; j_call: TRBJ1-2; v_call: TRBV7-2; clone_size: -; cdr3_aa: CASSLGDPRGYTF; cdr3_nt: TGTGCCAGCAGCTTAGGTGATCCTAGGGGCTACACCTTC
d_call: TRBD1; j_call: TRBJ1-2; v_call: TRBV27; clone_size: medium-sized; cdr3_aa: CASSSGQGYGYTF; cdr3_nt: TGTGCCAGCAGTTCCGGACAGGGGTATGGCTACACCTTC
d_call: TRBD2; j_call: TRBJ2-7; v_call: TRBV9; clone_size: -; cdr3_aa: CASSVGQLAGDTYEQYF; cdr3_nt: TGTGCCAGCAGCGTAGGCCAACTAGCGGGGGATACCTACGAGCAGTACTTC
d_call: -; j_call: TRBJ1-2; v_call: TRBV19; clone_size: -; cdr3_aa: CASSGGDHGYTF; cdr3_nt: TGTGCCAGTTCCGGGGGCGACCATGGCTACACCTTC
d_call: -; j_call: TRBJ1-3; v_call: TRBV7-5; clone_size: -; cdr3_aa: CARSLGVRPNSGNTIYF; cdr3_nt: TGTGCCAGAAGCTTAGGTGTACGCCCGAACTCTGGAAACACCATATATTTT
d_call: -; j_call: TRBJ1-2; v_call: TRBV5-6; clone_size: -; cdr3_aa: CASSQIGGGNYGYTF; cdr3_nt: TGTGCCAGCAGCCAGATAGGCGGGGGGAACTATGGCTACACCTTC
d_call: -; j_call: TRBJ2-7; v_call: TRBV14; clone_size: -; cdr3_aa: CASSLGVYEQYF; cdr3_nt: TGTGCCAGCAGCCTAGGGGTTTACGAGCAGTACTTC
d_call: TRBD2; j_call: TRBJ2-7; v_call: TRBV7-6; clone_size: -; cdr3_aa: CASSPEVGLAYEQYF; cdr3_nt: TGTGCCAGCAGCCCGGAAGTCGGACTAGCCTACGAGCAGTACTTC
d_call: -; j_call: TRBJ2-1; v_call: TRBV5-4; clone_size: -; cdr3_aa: CASTLTRGSYNEQFF; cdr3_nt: TGTGCCAGCACCCTTACTAGGGGTTCATACAATGAGCAGTTCTTC
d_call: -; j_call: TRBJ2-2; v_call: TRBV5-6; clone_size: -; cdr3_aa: CASSLGGKHGELFF; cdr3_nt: TGTGCCAGCAGCTTGGGGGGGAAACACGGGGAGCTGTTTTTT
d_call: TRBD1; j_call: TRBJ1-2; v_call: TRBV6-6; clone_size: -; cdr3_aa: CASTGGQGESYTF; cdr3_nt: TGTGCCAGCACCGGCGGACAGGGGGAGAGCTACACCTTC
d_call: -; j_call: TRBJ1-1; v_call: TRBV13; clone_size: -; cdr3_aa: CASSGGAGRRTEAFF; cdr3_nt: TGTGCCAGCAGCGGGGGAGCGGGGCGTCGGACTGAAGCTTTCTTT
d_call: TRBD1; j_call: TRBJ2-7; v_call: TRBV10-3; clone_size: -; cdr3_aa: CAISDLDRAEQYF; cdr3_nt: TGTGCCATCAGTGACCTCGACAGGGCCGAGCAGTACTTC
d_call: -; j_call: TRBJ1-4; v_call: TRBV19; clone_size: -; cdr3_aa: CASRPLRGINEKLFF; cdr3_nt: TGTGCCAGTAGACCGCTCCGGGGTATTAATGAAAAACTGTTTTTT
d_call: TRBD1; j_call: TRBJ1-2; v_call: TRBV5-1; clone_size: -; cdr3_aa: CASSLKGTGTGGYTF; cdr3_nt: TGCGCCAGCAGCTTGAAGGGGACAGGGACAGGTGGCTACACCTTC
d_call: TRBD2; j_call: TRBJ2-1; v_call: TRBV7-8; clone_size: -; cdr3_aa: CASSLAPGLADHNEQFF; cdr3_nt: TGTGCCAGCAGCTTAGCACCGGGACTAGCGGATCACAATGAGCAGTTCTTC
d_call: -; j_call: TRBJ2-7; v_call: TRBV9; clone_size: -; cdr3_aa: CASSVGAGANYEQYF; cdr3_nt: TGTGCCAGCAGCGTAGGGGCAGGGGCCAACTACGAGCAGTACTTC
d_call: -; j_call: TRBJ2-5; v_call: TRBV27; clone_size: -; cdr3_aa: CASRVLAQETQYF; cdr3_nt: TGTGCCAGCAGAGTACTAGCCCAAGAGACCCAGTACTTC
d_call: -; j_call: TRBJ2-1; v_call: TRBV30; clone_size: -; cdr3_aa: CAWSQGGLYNEQFF; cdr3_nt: TGTGCCTGGAGTCAAGGAGGCCTCTACAATGAGCAGTTCTTC
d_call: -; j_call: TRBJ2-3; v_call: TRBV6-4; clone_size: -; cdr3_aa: CASSDSRQEKYTDTQYF; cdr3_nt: TGTGCCAGCAGTGACTCGAGGCAGGAGAAATACACAGATACGCAGTATTTT
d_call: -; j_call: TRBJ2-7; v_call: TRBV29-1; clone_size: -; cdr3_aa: CSVGFEEQYF; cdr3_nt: TGCAGCGTTGGGTTTGAGGAGCAGTACTTC
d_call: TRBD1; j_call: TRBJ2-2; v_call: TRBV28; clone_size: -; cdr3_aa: CASSLSYDRGPTGELFF; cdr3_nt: TGTGCCAGCAGTTTGTCCTACGACAGGGGGCCCACCGGGGAGCTGTTTTTT